These 24 T cell receptor beta chains were sequenced from one sample in a study of neurological immune-mediated disorders. TCRdb itself ran the 5' RACE reads through MiXCR, one entry per CDR3 protein. The data hold 71,000 or so distinct CDR3 sequences, with about 5.2% observed a single time. Material for sequencing was PBMCs. All receptors come from a woman aged 25 to 45 with multiple sclerosis.

As to this clonotype: A single base separates this from a much larger clone, so it may be a read error. The chain uses TRBV5-1 and TRBJ2-6, with 7 bases identical to TRBD2. Germline CDR1 SGHRS, CDR2 YFSETQ. J was trimmed by 4 bases and V by 5 bases; bases with no gene match: 12. There are 17 residues in the CDR3. The CDR3 DNA follows: TGCGCCAGCAGGCCCCGGGGGGTCCCATCGGGGGCCAACGTCCTGACTTTC. It translates to CASRPRGVPSGANVLTF.

In this sample, this clonotype turned up many times. V usage is TRBV24-1 and J usage is TRBJ2-5; no clear D. Trimming removed 4 bases from V and 10 bases from J, with 15 bases in between. CDR1 is KGHDR and CDR2 is SFDVKD in the germline V gene. CDR3 size: 13 residues. The CDR3 nucleotides are TGTGCCACCAGTGACCGGACCTCGCATGGCCAGTACTTC. Translating gives CATSDRTSHGQYF.

This clonotype was seen at least ten times. The rearrangement joins TRBV4-1 to TRBJ2-1; D unresolved. V shed 0 bases and J shed 5 bases, with 2 bases lying between them. The CDR3 length is 12 residues. Germline V lookup: CDR1 MGHRA, CDR2 YSYEKL. The CDR3 region has the DNA TGCGCCAGCAGCCAAGACAACAATGAGCAGTTCTTC. Its translation: CASSQDNNEQFF.

This clonotype was counted a few times. The V and J genes are TRBV20-1 and TRBJ2-7; 12 nucleotides line up with TRBD1. Trimming at V came to 3 bases and at J to 6 bases, leaving 6 bases not matched to a gene. Germline V lookup: CDR1 DFQATT, CDR2 SNEGSKA (reference sequence). The CDR3 spans 14 residues. Here the CDR3 reads CSASHGTGGLEQYF. CDR3 DNA sequence: TGCAGTGCTAGTCACGGGACAGGGGGCCTCGAGCAGTACTTC.

The genes are TRBV5-1 and TRBJ1-2, with TRBD1 matching 7 bases. The V segment lost 3 bases and the J segment 8 bases; nucleotides outside the gene matches: 10. Germline V gene lookup returns CDR1 SGHRS and CDR2 YFSETQ. The CDR3 loop spans 14 amino acids. The CDR3 spells CASSSRTGQVGYTF. The CDR3 DNA reads TGCGCCAGCAGCTCCCGGACAGGCCAGGTGGGCTACACCTTC.

This clonotype occurred a few times. The V gene is TRBV9, the J gene TRBJ2-1; D ambiguous. The CDR3 has 18 amino acids. CDR1 SGDLS and CDR2 YYNGEE come from the germline V gene. V was clipped by 0 bases and J by 9 bases, with 25 bases between them. The CDR3: CASSVGLLTRLGWGEQFF. DNA for the CDR3: TGTGCCAGCAGCGTAGGGCTACTAACGCGGCTGGGTTGGGGTGAGCAGTTCTTC.

This clonotype has more than one count but fewer than ten. The V and J genes are TRBV7-2 and TRBJ2-5; D is unclear. The CDR3 is 12 amino acids. Germline loops: CDR1 SGHTA, CDR2 FQGNSA. Trimming pared 5 bases from V and 0 bases from J, leaving 4 bases between. CDR3 nucleotide sequence: TGTGCCAGCAGCACGTACCAAGAGACCCAGTACTTC. This translates into CASSTYQETQYF.

This clonotype was picked up many times. This chain uses TRBV20-1 with TRBJ2-3; a possible D gene is TRBD1 (7 bases). The CDR3 runs 15 residues. V was shortened by 6 bases and J by 5 bases, with 21 bases between the two germline ends. Germline loops: CDR1 DFQATT, CDR2 SNEGSKA (reference sequence). The CDR3 region is CSAQGGLGRGDTQYF. The CDR3, as DNA: TGCAGTGCCCAGGGGGGCCTGGGTCGTGGAGATACGCAGTATTTT.

This clonotype was seen repeatedly, ten times or more. This chain joins TRBV28 and TRBJ2-7; 10 positions match TRBD2. This CDR3 is built from 17 residues. Germline CDR1 is MDHEN and CDR2 is SYDVKM. The V segment lost 5 bases and the J segment 7 bases; nucleotides outside the gene matches: 17. CDR3 sequence (DNA): TGTGCCAGCAGTCCCGCCCAAGCTAGCGGGGGACCTTATGAGCAGTACGTC. Translating gives CASSPAQASGGPYEQYV.

This clonotype was counted many times. V is TRBV4-1 and J is TRBJ1-2; D is perhaps TRBD1 (6 bases). The CDR3 runs to 15 residues. Trimming left V 2 bases short and J 7 bases short, with 17 bases between. Germline assignment: CDR1 MGHRA and CDR2 YSYEKL. The chain's CDR3 is CASSQPTGLVGGYTF. CDR3 coding DNA: TGCGCCAGCAGCCAACCGACAGGTTTAGTGGGTGGCTACACCTTC.

With respect to this clonotype: Relative to the germline gene, one junction end is altered; a read error may explain this. The chain is built from TRBV4-1 and TRBJ1-2; D gene ambiguous. Looked up from germline, CDR1 is MGHRA and CDR2 is YSYEKL. This CDR3 is 12 amino acids long. As DNA, the CDR3 is TGCACCAGCAATTGGGGTAACGGTGGCTACACCTTC. Translation: CTSNWGNGGYTF.

In its sample, this clonotype was seen many times. J is TRBJ1-4 and V is TRBV20-1; unclear D gene. The CDR3 sequence is 16 residues long. CDR1 DFQATT and CDR2 SNEGSKA come from the germline V gene (reference sequence). V dropped 1 base and J dropped 4 bases, with 16 bases sitting between them. The DNA of the CDR3 is TGCAGTGCTAGAGGTTCAGGAATTTTGAGTAATGAAAAACTGTTTTTT. Translation gives CSARGSGILSNEKLFF.

This clonotype appeared many times. This rearrangement joins TRBV21-1 to TRBJ2-1; whether TRBD2, the table's D call, matches the DNA was not checked. TRBV21-1 is an annotated pseudogene. The CDR3 contains 18 residues. In DNA, the CDR3 is TGTGCCAGCAGCAAAAATAGGCTAGTGGCCGGGTTTTACAATGAGCAGTTCTTC. It translates to CASSKNRLVAGFYNEQFF.

This clonotype was counted many times. V usage is TRBV20-1 and J usage is TRBJ1-2; the match to TRBD1 covers 7 bases. Germline trimming cut 2 bases from V and 4 bases from J; bases unmatched to any gene: 7. Germline V gene data show CDR1 as DFQATT and CDR2 as SNEGSKA (reference sequence). This CDR3 is 14 amino acids long. Written as DNA, the CDR3 is TGCAGTGCTAGACCCGACAGGGTTTCCTATGGCTACACCTTC. As protein: CSARPDRVSYGYTF.

This clonotype appeared once. The junction departs from the called germline gene at one end, perhaps through a read error. This chain joins TRBV12-3 or TRBV12-4 and TRBJ2-3, with unresolved D. The CDR3 runs 14 residues. The CDR3 loop reads CASSSMRGTDKQYF. As DNA, the CDR3 is TGTGCCAGCAGTTCGATGCGTGGCACAGATAAGCAGTATTTT.

This clonotype came up many times. V is TRBV3-1 and J is TRBJ2-5, with TRBD2 as a possible D gene (5 bases). In germline, CDR1 is LGHDT, CDR2 YNNKEL (reference sequence). V was clipped by 5 bases and J by 4 bases, with 20 bases between them. The length of the CDR3 is 16 residues. CDR3 nucleotides: TGTGCCAGCAGCTTCTCCCAGGCAGCGGTTAGAGAGACCCAGTACTTC. Its translation: CASSFSQAAVRETQYF.

This clonotype was counted many times. CDR3 DNA sequence: TGCAGTGCCGTCTCCCGGGGGGGGTTTGAGACCCAGTACTTC. Its translation is CSAVSRGGFETQYF. The gene calls are TRBV20-1 and TRBJ2-5; 8 nucleotides agree with TRBD2. CDR3 length equals 14 residues. The V gene's germline CDR1 is DFQATT and CDR2 SNEGSKA (reference sequence). The trim removed 6 bases at V and 5 bases at J, leaving 11 bases unmatched.

This clonotype has at least ten counts. The chain combines TRBV5-1 with TRBJ2-1, with D possibly being TRBD1 (5 bases). Trimming pared 5 bases from V and 6 bases from J, leaving 15 bases between. The CDR3 length is 14 residues. Germline V gene lookup returns CDR1 SGHRS and CDR2 YFSETQ. The CDR3 DNA is TGCGCCAGCAGACTAAGGGGTCCCAGCAATGAGCAGTTCTTC. This sequence encodes CASRLRGPSNEQFF.

Turning to this clonotype: A read error may be the cause here, since a much bigger clone is one base away. The rearrangement links TRBV20-1 to TRBJ1-2; weak D call: TRBD1 (5 bases). There are 13 residues in the CDR3. Germline loops: CDR1 DFQATT, CDR2 SNEGSKA (reference sequence). CDR3 region: CSASRDGNYSYTF. CDR3 coding DNA: TGCAGTGCTAGTAGGGACGGTAACTATAGCTACACCTTC.

This clonotype came up many times. The chain recombines TRBV5-1 with TRBJ2-1; 14 bases fit TRBD2. Germline V CDR1 and CDR2: SGHRS, YFSETQ. The trim removed 4 bases at V and 6 bases at J, leaving 3 bases unmatched. CDR3 length equals 15 residues. Here the CDR3 DNA reads TGCGCCAGCAGCCCGGGACTAGCGGGAGTCAATGAGCAGTTCTTC. Its protein is CASSPGLAGVNEQFF. Full variable domain (remainder filled in from reference TRBV5-1 and TRBJ2-1): KAGVTQTPRYLIKTRGQQVTLSCSPISGHRSVSWYQQTPGQGLQFLFEYFSETQRNKGNFPGRFSGRQFSNSRSEMNVSTLELGDSALYLCASSPGLAGVNEQFFGPGTRLTVL.

The sample holds many counts of this clonotype. The chain is built from TRBV5-1 and TRBJ2-6; a possible D gene is TRBD1 (6 bases). Germline-derived CDR1 and CDR2 are SGHRS and YFSETQ. The CDR3 has 18 amino acids. With 1 base removed from V and 0 bases from J, the gap between germline ends came to 14 bases. Here the CDR3 DNA reads TGCGCCAGCAGCTTGACCAGGGGATTATCCTCTGGGGCCAACGTCCTGACTTTC. Translated: CASSLTRGLSSGANVLTF.

The rearrangement joins TRBV10-3 to TRBJ1-3, with D uncertain. Germline V gives CDR1 ENHRY, CDR2 SYGVKD. The CDR3 runs 13 residues. With 6 bases removed from V and 0 bases from J, the gap between germline ends came to 6 bases. CDR3 region: CAISADSGNTIYF. For the CDR3, the DNA is TGTGCCATCAGCGCGGACTCTGGAAACACCATATATTTT.

This clonotype has ten or more counts. The gene calls are TRBV20-1 and TRBJ2-7; 9 bases line up with TRBD1. The length of the CDR3 is 15 residues. From germline, CDR1 is DFQATT and CDR2 SNEGSKA (reference sequence). J gave up 6 bases and V 0 bases, and 9 bases lay outside the gene matches. CDR3 bases: TGCAGTGCTAGAGAATCAGGACAGGGGTCCGTCGAGCAGTACGTC. Its translation: CSARESGQGSVEQYV.

This clonotype has at least ten counts. This sequence joins TRBV10-2 and TRBJ2-5, with TRBD2 as a possible D gene (5 bases). This CDR3 has 11 amino acids. Germline V gene sequence: CDR1 WSHSY, CDR2 SAAADI. CDR3 loop: CVPCSYGAQYF. CDR3 sequence (DNA): TGCGTCCCATGTTCCTACGGGGCCCAGTACTTC.